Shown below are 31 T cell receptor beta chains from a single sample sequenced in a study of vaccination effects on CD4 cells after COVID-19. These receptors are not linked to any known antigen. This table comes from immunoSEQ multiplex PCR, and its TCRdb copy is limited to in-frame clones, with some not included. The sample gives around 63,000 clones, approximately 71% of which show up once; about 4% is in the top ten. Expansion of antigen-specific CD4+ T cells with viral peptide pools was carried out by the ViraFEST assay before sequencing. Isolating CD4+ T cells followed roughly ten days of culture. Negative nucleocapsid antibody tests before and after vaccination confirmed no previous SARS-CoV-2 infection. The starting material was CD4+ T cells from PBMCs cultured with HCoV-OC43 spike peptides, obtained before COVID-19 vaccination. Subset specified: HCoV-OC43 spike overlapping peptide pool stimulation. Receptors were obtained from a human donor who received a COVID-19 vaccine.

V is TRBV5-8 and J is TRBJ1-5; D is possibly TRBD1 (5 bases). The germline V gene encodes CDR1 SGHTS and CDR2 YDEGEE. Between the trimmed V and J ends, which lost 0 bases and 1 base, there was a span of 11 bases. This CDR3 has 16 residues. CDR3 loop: CASSLDGTLSNQPQHF. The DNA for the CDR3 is TGTGCCAGCAGCTTGGACGGGACGCTGAGCAATCAGCCCCAGCATTTT.

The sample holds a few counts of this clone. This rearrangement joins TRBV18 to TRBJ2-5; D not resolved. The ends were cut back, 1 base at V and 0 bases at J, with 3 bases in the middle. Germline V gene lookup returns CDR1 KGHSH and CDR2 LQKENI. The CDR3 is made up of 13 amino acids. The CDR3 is CASSPQDQETQYF. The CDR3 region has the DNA TGTGCCAGCTCACCACAGGACCAAGAGACCCAGTACTTC.

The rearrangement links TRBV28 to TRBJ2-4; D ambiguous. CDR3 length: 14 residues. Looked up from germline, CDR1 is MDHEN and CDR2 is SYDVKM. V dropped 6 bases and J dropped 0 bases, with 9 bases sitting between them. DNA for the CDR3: TGTGCCAGCAGCCCTGGGTCAGCCAAAAACATTCAGTACTTC. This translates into CASSPGSAKNIQYF.

CDR3 in amino acids: CASSLITEVGYTF. The CDR3 DNA reads as TGTGCCAGCAGCCTTATCACAGAGGTCGGCTACACCTTC. V is TRBV7-2 and J is TRBJ1-2; D is uncertain. V was pared by 5 bases and J by 8 bases, with 15 bases between. CDR3 size: 13 residues. CDR1 and CDR2 (germline): SGHTA, FQGNSA.

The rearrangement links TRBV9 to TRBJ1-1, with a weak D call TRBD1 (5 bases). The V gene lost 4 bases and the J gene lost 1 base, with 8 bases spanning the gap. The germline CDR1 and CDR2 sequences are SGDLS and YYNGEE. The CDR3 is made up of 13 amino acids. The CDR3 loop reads CASSPGGNTEAFF. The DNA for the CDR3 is TGTGCCAGCAGCCCCGGGGGGAACACTGAAGCTTTCTTT.

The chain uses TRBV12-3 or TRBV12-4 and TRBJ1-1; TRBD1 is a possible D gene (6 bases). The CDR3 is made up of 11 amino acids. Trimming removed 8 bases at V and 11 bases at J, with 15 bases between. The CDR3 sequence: CASYLNRDAFF. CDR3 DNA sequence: TGTGCCAGCTACCTAAACAGGGATGCTTTCTTT.

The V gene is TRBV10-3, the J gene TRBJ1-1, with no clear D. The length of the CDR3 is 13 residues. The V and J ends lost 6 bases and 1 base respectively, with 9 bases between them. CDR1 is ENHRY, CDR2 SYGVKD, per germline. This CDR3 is CAISLSGNTEAFF. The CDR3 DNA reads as TGTGCCATCAGCCTTTCGGGGAACACTGAAGCTTTCTTT.

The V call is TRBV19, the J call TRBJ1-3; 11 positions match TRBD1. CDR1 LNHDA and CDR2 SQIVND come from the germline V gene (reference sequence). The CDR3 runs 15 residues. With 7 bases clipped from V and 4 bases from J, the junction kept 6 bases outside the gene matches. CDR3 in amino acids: CASTRTGGSGNTIYF. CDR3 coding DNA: TGTGCCAGTACCCGGACAGGGGGCTCCGGAAACACCATATATTTT.

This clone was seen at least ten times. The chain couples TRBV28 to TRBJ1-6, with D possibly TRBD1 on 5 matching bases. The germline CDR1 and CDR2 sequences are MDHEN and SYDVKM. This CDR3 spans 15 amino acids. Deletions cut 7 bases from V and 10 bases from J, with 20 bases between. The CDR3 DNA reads TGTGCCAGCACCCGGAGGTCAGGGTACGGATCACCCCTCCACTTT. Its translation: CASTRRSGYGSPLHF.

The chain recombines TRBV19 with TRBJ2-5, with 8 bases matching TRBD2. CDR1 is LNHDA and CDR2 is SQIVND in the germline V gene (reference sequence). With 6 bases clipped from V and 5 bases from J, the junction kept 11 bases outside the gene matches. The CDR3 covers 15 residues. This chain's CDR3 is CASRTSGGGSETQYF. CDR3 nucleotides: TGTGCCAGTAGGACCTCCGGGGGGGGCTCGGAGACCCAGTACTTC.

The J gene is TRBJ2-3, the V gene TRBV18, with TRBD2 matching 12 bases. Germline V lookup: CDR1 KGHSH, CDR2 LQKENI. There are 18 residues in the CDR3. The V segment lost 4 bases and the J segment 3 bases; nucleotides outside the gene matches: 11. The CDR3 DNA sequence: TGTGCCAGCTCACTCAGGACTAGCGGGGCCGTCGGGACAGATACGCAGTATTTT. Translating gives CASSLRTSGAVGTDTQYF.

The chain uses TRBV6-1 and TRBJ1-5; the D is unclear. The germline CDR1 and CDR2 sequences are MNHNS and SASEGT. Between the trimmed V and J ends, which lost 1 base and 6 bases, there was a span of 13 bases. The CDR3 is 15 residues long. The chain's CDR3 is CASSEGSGWIQPQHF. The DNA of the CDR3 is TGTGCCAGCAGTGAAGGATCGGGGTGGATTCAGCCCCAGCATTTT.

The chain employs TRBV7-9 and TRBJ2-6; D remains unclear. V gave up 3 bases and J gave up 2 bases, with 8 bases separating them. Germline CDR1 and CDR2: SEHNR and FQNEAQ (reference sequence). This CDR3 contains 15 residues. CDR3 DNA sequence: TGTGCCAGCAGCTTGAGTGGGGCTGGGGCCAACGTCCTGACTTTC. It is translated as CASSLSGAGANVLTF.

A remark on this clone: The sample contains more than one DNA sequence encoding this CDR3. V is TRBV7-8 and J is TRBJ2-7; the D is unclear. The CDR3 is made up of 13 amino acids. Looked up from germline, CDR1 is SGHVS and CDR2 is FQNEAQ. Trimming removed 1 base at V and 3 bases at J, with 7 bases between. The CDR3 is CASSLGRSYEQYV. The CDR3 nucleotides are TGTGCCAGCAGCTTAGGGCGCAGCTACGAGCAGTACGTC.

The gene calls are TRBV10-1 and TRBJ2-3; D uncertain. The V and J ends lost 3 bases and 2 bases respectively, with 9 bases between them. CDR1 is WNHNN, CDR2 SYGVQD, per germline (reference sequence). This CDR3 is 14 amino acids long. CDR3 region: CASSDQRLTDTQYF. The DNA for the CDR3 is TGCGCCAGCAGTGACCAGCGACTCACAGATACGCAGTATTTT.

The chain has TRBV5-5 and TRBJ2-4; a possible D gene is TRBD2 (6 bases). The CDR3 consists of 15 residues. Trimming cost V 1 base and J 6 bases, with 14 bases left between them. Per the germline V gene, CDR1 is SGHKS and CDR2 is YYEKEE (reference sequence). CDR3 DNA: TGTGCCAGCAGCTTGATACCGGGCGGGGCAAACATTCAGTACTTC. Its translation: CASSLIPGGANIQYF.

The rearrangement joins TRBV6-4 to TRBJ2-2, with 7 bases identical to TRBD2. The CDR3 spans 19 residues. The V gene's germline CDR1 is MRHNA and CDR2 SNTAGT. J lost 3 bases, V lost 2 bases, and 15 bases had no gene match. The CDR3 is CASSDQAAGDPEDTGELFF. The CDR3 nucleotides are TGTGCCAGCAGTGACCAGGCGGCGGGGGACCCTGAGGACACCGGGGAGCTGTTTTTT.

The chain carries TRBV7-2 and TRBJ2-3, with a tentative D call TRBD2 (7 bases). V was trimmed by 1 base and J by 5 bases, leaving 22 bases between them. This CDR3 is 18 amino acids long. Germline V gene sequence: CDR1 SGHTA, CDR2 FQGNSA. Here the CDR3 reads CASSLVYGRGRLEDTQYF. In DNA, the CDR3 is TGTGCCAGCAGCTTAGTCTACGGGCGGGGGCGCTTGGAAGATACGCAGTATTTT.

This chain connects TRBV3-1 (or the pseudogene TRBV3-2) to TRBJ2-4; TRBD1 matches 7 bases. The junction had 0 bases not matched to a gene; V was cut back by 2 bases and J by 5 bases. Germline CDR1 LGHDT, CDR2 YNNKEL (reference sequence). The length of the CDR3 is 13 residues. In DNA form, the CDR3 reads TGTGCCAGCAGCCAACAGGGGGAAAACATTCAGTACTTC. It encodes CASSQQGENIQYF.

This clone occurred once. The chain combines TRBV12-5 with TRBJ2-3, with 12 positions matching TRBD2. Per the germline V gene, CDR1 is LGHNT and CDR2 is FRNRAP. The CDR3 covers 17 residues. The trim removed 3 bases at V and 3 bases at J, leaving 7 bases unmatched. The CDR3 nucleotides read TGTGCTAGTGGTTTAAGGACTAGCGGGGTAGGTACAGATACGCAGTATTTT. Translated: CASGLRTSGVGTDTQYF.

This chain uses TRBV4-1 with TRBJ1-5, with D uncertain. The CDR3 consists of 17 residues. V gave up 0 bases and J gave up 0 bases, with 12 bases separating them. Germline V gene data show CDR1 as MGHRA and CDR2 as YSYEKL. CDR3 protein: CASSQDPGPYSNQPQHF. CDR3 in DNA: TGCGCCAGCAGCCAAGATCCCGGTCCTTATAGCAATCAGCCCCAGCATTTT.

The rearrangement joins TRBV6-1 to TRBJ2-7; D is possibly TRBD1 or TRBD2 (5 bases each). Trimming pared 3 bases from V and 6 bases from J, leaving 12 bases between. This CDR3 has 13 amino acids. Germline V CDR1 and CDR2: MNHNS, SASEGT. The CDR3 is CASSEVIGGEQYV. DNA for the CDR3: TGTGCCAGCAGTGAGGTCATTGGGGGCGAGCAGTACGTC.

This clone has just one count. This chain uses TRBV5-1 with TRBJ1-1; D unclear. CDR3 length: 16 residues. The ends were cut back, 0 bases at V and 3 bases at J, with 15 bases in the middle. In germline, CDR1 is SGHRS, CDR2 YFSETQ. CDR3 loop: CASSLVPEGLYTEAFF. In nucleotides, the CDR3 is TGCGCCAGCAGCTTGGTTCCGGAGGGCTTGTACACTGAAGCTTTCTTT.

CDR3 in amino acids: CASSQRDIEKLFF. The CDR3 DNA follows: TGTGCCAGCAGCCAAAGAGATATCGAAAAACTGTTTTTT. This rearrangement joins TRBV3-1 (or the pseudogene TRBV3-2) to TRBJ1-4; D is unclear. The CDR3 extends over 13 amino acids. Trimming pared 2 bases from V and 8 bases from J, leaving 9 bases between. The germline V gene has CDR1 LGHDT and CDR2 YNNKEL (reference sequence).

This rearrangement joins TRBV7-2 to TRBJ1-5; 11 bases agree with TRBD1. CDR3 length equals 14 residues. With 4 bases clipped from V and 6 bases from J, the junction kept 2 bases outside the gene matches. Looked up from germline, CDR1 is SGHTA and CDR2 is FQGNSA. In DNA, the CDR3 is TGTGCCAGCAGCTGGGACAGGGGGTCTCAGCCCCAGCATTTT. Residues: CASSWDRGSQPQHF.

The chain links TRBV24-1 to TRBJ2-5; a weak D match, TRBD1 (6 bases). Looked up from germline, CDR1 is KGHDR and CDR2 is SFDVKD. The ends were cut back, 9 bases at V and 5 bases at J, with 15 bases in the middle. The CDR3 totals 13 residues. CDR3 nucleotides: TGTGCCACCTCAGCCTCAGGGGTCGAGACCCAGTACTTC. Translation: CATSASGVETQYF.

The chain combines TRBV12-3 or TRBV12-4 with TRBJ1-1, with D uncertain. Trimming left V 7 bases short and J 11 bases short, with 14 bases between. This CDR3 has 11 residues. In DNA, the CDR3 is TGTGCCAGCACCACCTATCCCCCGGCTTTCTTT. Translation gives CASTTYPPAFF.

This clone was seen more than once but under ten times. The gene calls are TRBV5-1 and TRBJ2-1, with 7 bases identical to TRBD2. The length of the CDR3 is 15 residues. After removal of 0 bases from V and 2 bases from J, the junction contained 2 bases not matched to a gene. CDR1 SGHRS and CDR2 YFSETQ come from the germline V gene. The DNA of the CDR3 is TGCGCCAGCAGCTTGGAGGCGGGGGCCTACAATGAGCAGTTCTTC. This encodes CASSLEAGAYNEQFF.

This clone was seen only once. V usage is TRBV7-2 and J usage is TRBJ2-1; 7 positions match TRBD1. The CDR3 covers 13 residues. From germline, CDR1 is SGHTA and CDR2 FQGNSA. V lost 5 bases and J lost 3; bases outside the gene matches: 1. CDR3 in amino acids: CASSRDSYNEQFF. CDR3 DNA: TGTGCCAGCAGCCGGGACAGCTACAATGAGCAGTTCTTC.

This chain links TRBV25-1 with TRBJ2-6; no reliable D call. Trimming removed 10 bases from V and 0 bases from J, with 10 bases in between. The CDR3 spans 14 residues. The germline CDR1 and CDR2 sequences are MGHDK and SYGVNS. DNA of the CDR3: TGTGCCACCCAGGACCCCTCTGGGGCCAACGTCCTGACTTTC. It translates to CATQDPSGANVLTF. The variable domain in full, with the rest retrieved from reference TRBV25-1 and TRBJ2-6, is EADIYQTPRYLVIGTGKKITLECSQTMGHDKMYWYQQDPGMELHLIHYSYGVNSTEKGDLSSESTVSRIRTEHFPLTLESARPSHTSQYLCATQDPSGANVLTFGAGSRLTVL.

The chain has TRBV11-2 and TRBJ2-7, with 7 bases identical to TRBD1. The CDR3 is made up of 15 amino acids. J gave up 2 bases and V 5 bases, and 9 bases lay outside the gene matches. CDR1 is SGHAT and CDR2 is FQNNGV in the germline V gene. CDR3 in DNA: TGTGCCAGCAGCCAAAACGGACAGGCAACCTACGAGCAGTACGTC. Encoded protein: CASSQNGQATYEQYV.